This T cell receptor (beta chain) was profiled in a study of CD8+ T cells in alopecia areata. For the study at large: A regimen of oral tofacitinib, 5 to 10 mg twice daily, was given to treated patients. Study outcomes and limitations: The study found higher clonality in lesional than normal scalp, especially in alopecia totalis/universalis. Scalp repertoires also include resident alphabeta T cells from normal skin. Against the mouse data, patients shared TCRs less clearly, possibly for HLA reasons.

As concerns this clone: Its antigen is still unknown.

Extracted RNA was reverse transcribed into cDNA, the sequencing template. Using immunoSEQ multiplex PCR, the repertoire was profiled, and TCRdb retains in-frame clones only, with some absent. Of 130,000 to 150,000 clones listed, roughly half are singletons. Per the germline V gene, CDR1 is SQVTM and CDR2 is ANQGSEA. Trimming stripped 7 bases from V and 4 bases from J, with 16 bases between. The CDR3 is 13 residues long. The specimen was CD4+ T cells sorted from blood, collected at week 0. The chain carries TRBV29-1 and TRBJ1-1, with no clear D. The origin of this receptor is a human donor with alopecia areata. The CDR3 region has the DNA TGCAGCGCCTGGACGACGGTGGGCACTGAAGCTTTCTTT. This translates into CSAWTTVGTEAFF.